These 5 T cell receptor beta chains were sequenced from one sample in a study of regulatory T cells in long-lasting Graves disease. CDR3 regions were amplified by Arm-PCR using iRepertoire HTBI primers to build TCR beta libraries. MiXCR, applied by TCRdb to the multiplex PCR reads, yields one record per CDR3 protein. This table has 400,000 to 500,000 distinct CDR3 sequences, approximately 23% appearing once. Time point given: persistent/refractory GD, antithyroid drugs over 5 years with positive TRAb. PBMC RNA was the source of the TCR library. Here the sequenced sample was peripheral blood mononuclear cells (PBMCs), taken when the disease was refractory, from a patient treated with antithyroid drugs. These TCRs come from a female donor with Graves disease.

The table lists this clonotype with many counts. The chain is built from TRBV6-1 and TRBJ2-2; no reliable D call. The CDR3 spans 16 residues. The V and J ends lost 7 bases and 4 bases respectively, with 19 bases between them. Germline V gene sequence: CDR1 MNHNS, CDR2 SASEGT. The CDR3 reads CASTIPLQPSTGELFF. The CDR3 region has the DNA TGTGCCAGCACCATCCCTTTGCAGCCTAGCACCGGGGAGCTGTTTTTT.

This clonotype was seen only once. V is TRBV4-3 and J is TRBJ2-7, with no clear D. The germline CDR1 and CDR2 sequences are LGHNA and YSLEER. The length of the CDR3 is 14 residues. V was cut by 4 bases and J by 0 bases, with 10 bases left in between. CDR3 nucleotides: TGCGCCAGCAGCCCTGTGGTGAGCTCCTACGAGCAGTACTTC. It yields the protein CASSPVVSSYEQYF.

As regards this clonotype: A clone one base away is much larger, so this may be a read error. J is TRBJ1-1 and V is TRBV2; possible D gene TRBD1, 6 bases. This CDR3 is built from 15 residues. CDR1 is SNHLY and CDR2 is FYNNEI in the germline V gene. V dropped 6 bases and J dropped 9 bases, with 23 bases sitting between them. CDR3 bases: TGTGCCAGCAGCTTAACCTCGGATTGGACAGATCAAGCTTTCTTT. Translation gives CASSLTSDWTDQAFF.

This rearrangement joins TRBV29-1 to TRBJ1-2, with D perhaps TRBD1 (5 bases). V shed 4 bases and J shed 5 bases, with 11 bases lying between them. Germline assignment: CDR1 SQVTM and CDR2 ANQGSEA. CDR3 length: 12 residues. CDR3: CSVVGGIYGYTF. Here the CDR3 DNA reads TGCAGCGTTGTGGGGGGAATTTATGGCTACACCTTC.

This clonotype has just a few counts. This rearrangement joins TRBV5-1 to TRBJ2-5, with D perhaps matching TRBD1 (5 bases). Germline CDR1 SGHRS, CDR2 YFSETQ. The V gene lost 4 bases and the J gene lost 2 bases, with 12 bases spanning the gap. This CDR3 has 14 amino acids. CDR3 loop: CASSHPGKQETQYF. The CDR3 nucleotides read TGCGCCAGCAGCCATCCAGGGAAGCAAGAGACCCAGTACTTC.